This TCR beta chain originates from a study of tumor-infiltrating lymphocytes in primary liver carcinoma. cDNA specific to TCR beta was made from about 550 ng of total RNA, with a constant-region primer employed for priming. Researchers made the TCR beta libraries by running three nested multiplex PCR rounds with slightly modified ARM-PCR. TRBV1-TRBV30 forward and Cbeta reverse primers drove the first two roughly 10-cycle rounds. TCRdb processed the multiplex PCR reads anew with MiXCR; each CDR3 protein has one entry. Seen here are some 320,000 distinct CDR3 sequences, approximately 60% observed once, and the top ten hold more than 8.5%. In the case of this clonotype: This may be a read error, as it is one base from a much larger clone.

CDR3 length: 17 residues. Germline CDR1 is LGHNA and CDR2 is YNFKEQ. The source of the blood RNA was unsorted whole blood, and germline DNA was extracted as well. This clonotype was sampled from a man aged 40-55 years with primary liver carcinoma and hepatitis B virus infection. The rearrangement joins TRBV4-2 to TRBJ1-5; 8 bases align to TRBD1. Sequencing was performed on peripheral blood. The CDR3 loop reads CASTQQGANGSNQSQHF. The CDR3 DNA is TGTGCCAGCACCCAGCAGGGGGCAAATGGGAGCAATCAGTCCCAGCATTTT.